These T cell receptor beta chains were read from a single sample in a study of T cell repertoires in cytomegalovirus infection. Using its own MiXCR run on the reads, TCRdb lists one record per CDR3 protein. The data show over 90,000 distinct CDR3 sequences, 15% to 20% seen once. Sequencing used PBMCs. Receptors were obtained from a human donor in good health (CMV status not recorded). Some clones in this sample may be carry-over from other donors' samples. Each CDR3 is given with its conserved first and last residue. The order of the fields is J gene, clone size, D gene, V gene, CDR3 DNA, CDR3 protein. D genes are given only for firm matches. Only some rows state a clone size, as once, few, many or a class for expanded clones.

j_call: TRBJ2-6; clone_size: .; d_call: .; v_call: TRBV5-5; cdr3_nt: TGTGCCAGCAGCTCCCTCCTCCCTGGACGGTACTCTGGGGCCAACGTCCTGACTTTC; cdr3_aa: CASSSLLPGRYSGANVLTF
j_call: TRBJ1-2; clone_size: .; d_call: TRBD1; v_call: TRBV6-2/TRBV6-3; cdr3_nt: TGTGCCAGCAGAGCCGGGACAGGGGATGGCTACACCTTC; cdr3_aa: CASRAGTGDGYTF
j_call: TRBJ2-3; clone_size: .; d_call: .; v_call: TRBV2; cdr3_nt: TGTGCCAGCAGAACCGGACGGAGCACAGATACGCAGTATTTT; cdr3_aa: CASRTGRSTDTQYF
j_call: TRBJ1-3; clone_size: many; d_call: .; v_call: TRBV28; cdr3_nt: TGTGCCAGCAGTTTAGTTCGGGGTCTTCGGGGAAACACCATATATTTT; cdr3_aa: CASSLVRGLRGNTIYF
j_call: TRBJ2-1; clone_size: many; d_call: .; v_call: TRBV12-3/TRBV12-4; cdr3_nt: TGTGCCAGCAGTTTGGAGACCGCTAGCTCCTACAATGAGCAGTTCTTC; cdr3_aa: CASSLETASSYNEQFF
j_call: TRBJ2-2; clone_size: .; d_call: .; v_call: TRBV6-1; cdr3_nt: TGTGCCAGCAGTTACTCGGGCCTACGGTTCCCCGGGGAGCTGTTTTTT; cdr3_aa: CASSYSGLRFPGELFF
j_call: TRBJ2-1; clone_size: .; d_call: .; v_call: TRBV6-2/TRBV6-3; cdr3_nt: TGTGCCAGCAGACTACAGGGCGCCTACAATGAGCAGTTCTTC; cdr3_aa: CASRLQGAYNEQFF
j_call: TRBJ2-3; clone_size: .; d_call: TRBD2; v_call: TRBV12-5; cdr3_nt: TGTGCTAGTGGTTTGAGACTAGCGGGGGGGCCCTCTACGCAGTATTTT; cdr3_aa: CASGLRLAGGPSTQYF
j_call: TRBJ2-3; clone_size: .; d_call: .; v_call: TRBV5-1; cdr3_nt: TGCGCCAGCAGCTTGGGACCAGGGACTCCCAATACGCAGTATTTT; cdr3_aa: CASSLGPGTPNTQYF
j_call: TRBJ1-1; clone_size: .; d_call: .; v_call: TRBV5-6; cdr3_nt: TGTGCCAGCAGCATTGAGTTTCCGCGCACTGAAGCTTTCTTT; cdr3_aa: CASSIEFPRTEAFF
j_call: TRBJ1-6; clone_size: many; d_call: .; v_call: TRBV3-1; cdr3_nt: TGTGCCAGCAGCCATAAAGAGCCCGGGACGAGGGGTTCACCCCTCCACTTT; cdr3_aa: CASSHKEPGTRGSPLHF
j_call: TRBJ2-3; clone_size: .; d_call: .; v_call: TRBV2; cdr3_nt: TGTGCCAGCAGGACCAAAGATACGCAGTATTTT; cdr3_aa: CASRTKDTQYF
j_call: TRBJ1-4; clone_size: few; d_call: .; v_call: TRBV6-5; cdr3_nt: TGTGCCAGCAGTTACGCGGGGAAACTGTTTTTT; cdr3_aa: CASSYAGKLFF
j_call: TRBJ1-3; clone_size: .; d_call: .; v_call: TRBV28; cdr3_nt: TGTGCCAGCAGATTTATCGGAGCTGGAAACACCATATATTTT; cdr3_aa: CASRFIGAGNTIYF
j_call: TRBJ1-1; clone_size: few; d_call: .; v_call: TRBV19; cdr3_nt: TGTGCCAGTAGTTACTACGGGGAGAACACTGAAGCTTTCTTT; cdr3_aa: CASSYYGENTEAFF
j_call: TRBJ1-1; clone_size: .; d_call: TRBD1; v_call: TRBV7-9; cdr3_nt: TGTGCCAGCAGCGTCAGGGGGGCTGAAGCTTTCTTT; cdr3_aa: CASSVRGAEAFF
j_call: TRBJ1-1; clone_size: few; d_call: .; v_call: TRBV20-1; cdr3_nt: TGCAGTGCTAGTGTCCCTGCGGACACTGAAGCTTTCTTT; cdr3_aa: CSASVPADTEAFF
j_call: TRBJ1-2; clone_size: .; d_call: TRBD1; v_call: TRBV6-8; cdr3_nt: TGTGCCAGCAGCACAAGGACAGGGAGCGGCTACACCTTC; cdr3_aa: CASSTRTGSGYTF
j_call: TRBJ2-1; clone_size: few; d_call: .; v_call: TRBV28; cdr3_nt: TGTGCCAGCAGTTTCATTTGGGACGGTGACAATGAGCAGTTCTTC; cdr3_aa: CASSFIWDGDNEQFF
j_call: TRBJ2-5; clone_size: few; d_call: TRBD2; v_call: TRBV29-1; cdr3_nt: TGCAGCGTTGTCGTTGGGACTAGCGGGGGGGCGGAGACCCAGTACTTC; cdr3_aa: CSVVVGTSGGAETQYF
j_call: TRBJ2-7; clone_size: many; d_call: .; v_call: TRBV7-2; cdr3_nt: TGTGCCAGCAGCCCGGACAACCCCTACGAGCAGTACTTC; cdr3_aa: CASSPDNPYEQYF
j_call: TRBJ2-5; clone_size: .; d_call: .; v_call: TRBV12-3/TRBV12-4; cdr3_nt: TGTGCCAGCAGTTTCGGACAAATCGAGACCCAGTACTTC; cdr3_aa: CASSFGQIETQYF
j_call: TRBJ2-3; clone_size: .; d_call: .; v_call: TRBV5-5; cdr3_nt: TGTGCCAGCAGCGGTGGAGGGGACTTCACAGATACGCAGTATTTT; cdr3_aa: CASSGGGDFTDTQYF
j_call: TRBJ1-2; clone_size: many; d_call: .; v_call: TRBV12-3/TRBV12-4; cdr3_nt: TGTGCCAGCAGCTCGATGACCTATGGCTACACCTTC; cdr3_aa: CASSSMTYGYTF
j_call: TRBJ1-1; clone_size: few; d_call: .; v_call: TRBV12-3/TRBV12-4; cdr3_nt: TGTGCCAGCAGTTTGGGCACCCTGAACACTGAAGCTTTCTTT; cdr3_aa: CASSLGTLNTEAFF
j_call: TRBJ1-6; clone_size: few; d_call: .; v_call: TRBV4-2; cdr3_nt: TGTGCCAGCAGCCAAGTCCGACAGGCCAATAATTCACCCCTCCACTTT; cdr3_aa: CASSQVRQANNSPLHF
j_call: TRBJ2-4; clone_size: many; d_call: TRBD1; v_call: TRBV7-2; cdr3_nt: TGTGCCAGCAGCCCCACAACCGCAGGGGGAAACATTCAGTACTTC; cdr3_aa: CASSPTTAGGNIQYF
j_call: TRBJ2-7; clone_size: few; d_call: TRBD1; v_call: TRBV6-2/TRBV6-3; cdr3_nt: TGTGCCAGCAGTTACTCGAAGACGGACAGGGCTGGCCACGAGCAGTACTTC; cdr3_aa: CASSYSKTDRAGHEQYF
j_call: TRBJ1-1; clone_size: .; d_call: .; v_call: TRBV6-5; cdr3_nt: TGTGCCACATGGGGGGTAGACACTGAAGCTTTCTTT; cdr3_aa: CATWGVDTEAFF
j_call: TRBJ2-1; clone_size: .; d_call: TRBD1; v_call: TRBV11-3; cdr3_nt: TGTGCCAGCAGCACCTCTACAGGGGATCGCTACAATGAGCAGTTCTTC; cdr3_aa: CASSTSTGDRYNEQFF
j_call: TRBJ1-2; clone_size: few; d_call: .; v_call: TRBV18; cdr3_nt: TGTGCCAGCTCACCAGAGGGAGCTCGGGGCTACACCTTC; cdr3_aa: CASSPEGARGYTF
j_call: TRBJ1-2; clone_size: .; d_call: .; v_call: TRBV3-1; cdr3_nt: TGTGCCAGCAGCCTTTCCCGGACAGCTACCTATGGCTACACCTTC; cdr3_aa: CASSLSRTATYGYTF
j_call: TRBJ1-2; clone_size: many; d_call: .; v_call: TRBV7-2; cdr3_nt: TGTGCCAGCTGGAACGGCGGTTCTAACTATGGCTACACCTTC; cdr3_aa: CASWNGGSNYGYTF
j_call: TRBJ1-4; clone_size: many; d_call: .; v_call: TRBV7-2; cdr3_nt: TGTGCCAGCAGAGCAGACAGCGCTAATAATGAAAAACTGTTTTTT; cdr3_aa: CASRADSANNEKLFF
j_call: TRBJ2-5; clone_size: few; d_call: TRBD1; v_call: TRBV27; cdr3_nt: TGTGCCAGCAGACCCCTGGGACAGGGACAAGAGACCCAGTACTTC; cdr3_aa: CASRPLGQGQETQYF
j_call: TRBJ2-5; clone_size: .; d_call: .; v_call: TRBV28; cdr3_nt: TGTGCCAGCAGTTTGACGAAGTACCAAGAGACCCAGTACTTC; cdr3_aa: CASSLTKYQETQYF
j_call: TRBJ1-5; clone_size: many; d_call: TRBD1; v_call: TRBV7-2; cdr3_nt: TGTGCCAGCAGCAAATGGACAGGGGGCCCGGGCAATCAGCCCCAGCATTTT; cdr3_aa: CASSKWTGGPGNQPQHF
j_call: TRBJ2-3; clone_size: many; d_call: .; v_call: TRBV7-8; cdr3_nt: TGTGCCAGCAGCTTAGGGGGCGTGGGCACAGATACGCGGTATTTT; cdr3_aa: CASSLGGVGTDTRYF
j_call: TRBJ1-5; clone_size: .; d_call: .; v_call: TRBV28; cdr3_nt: TGTGCCAGCAGTTGGGAGTGGGGACAGCCCCAGCATTTT; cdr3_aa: CASSWEWGQPQHF
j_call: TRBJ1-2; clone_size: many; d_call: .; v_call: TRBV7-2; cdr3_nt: TGTGCCAGCAGCTTAGCGCACGGGGCGAACTATGGCTACACCTTC; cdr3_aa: CASSLAHGANYGYTF
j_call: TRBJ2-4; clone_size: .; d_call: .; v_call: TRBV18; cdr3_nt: TGTGCCAGCTCACCGGTGGCGGCGGGAAACATTCAGTACTTC; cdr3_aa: CASSPVAAGNIQYF
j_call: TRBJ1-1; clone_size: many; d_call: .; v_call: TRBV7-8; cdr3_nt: TGTGCCAGCAGCTTAGCAGGGGCCTCGGCTTTCTTT; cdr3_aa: CASSLAGASAFF
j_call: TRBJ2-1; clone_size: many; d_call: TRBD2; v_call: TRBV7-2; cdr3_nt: TGTGCCAGCACACACTCTAGCGGGGGGCGGAATGAGCAGTTCTTC; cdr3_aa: CASTHSSGGRNEQFF
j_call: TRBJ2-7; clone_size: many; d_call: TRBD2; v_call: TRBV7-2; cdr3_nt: TGTGCCAGCCAAGCGGGGGGGTTATACGAGCAGTACTTC; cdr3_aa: CASQAGGLYEQYF
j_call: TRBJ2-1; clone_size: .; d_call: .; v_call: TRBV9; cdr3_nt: TGTGCCAGCAGCCCTAAGACAAACAATGAGCAGTTCTTC; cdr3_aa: CASSPKTNNEQFF
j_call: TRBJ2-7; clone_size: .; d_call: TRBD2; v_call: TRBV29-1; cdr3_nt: TGCAGCGTTTGTCTAGCGGGGGACCCAGTCTACGAGCAGTACTTC; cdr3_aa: CSVCLAGDPVYEQYF
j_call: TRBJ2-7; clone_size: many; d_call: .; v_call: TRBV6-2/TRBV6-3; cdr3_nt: TGTGCCAGCTCCACACCCCGCTCCTACGAGCAGTACTTC; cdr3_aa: CASSTPRSYEQYF
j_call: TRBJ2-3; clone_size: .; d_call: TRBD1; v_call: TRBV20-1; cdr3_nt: TGCAGTGCTAGAGGCCAGCCAGGCGAGGGGGCAAATACGCAGTATTTT; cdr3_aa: CSARGQPGEGANTQYF
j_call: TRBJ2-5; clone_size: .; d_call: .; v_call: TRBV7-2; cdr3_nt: TGTGCCAGCAGCTTAGGGGCCAGGACGGGTAAAAGTGAGACCCAGTACTTC; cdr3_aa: CASSLGARTGKSETQYF
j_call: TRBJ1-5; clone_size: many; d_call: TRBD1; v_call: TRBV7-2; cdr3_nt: TGTGCCAGCAGCAAGACAGGGGAACGTCAGCCCCAGCATTTT; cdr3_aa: CASSKTGERQPQHF
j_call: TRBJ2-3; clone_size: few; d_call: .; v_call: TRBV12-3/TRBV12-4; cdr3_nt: TGTGCCAGCAGTTTAATCACCAGCAGTGCCCACACAGATACGCAGTATTTT; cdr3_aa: CASSLITSSAHTDTQYF
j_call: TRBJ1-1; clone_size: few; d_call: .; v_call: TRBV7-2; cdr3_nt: TGTGCCAGCAGCGCCTCCGGACCGAACACTGAAGCTTTCTTT; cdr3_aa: CASSASGPNTEAFF
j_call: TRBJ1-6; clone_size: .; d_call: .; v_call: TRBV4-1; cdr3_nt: TGCGCCAGCAGCCAACGGCCACTGAATTCACCCCTCCACTTT; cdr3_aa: CASSQRPLNSPLHF
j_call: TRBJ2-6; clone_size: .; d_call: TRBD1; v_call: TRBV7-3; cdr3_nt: TGTGCCAGCAGCCCATTAACAGGGGCCGGGGCCAACGTCCTGACTTTC; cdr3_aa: CASSPLTGAGANVLTF
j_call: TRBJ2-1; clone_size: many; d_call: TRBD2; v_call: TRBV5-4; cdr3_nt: TGTGCCAGCAGTACACCGGGACTAGGATACAATGAGCAGTTCTTC; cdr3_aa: CASSTPGLGYNEQFF